This T cell receptor beta chain was obtained from a study of T-cell memory formation after mild COVID-19. One entry per CDR3 protein results from TCRdb running MiXCR on the 5' RACE reads. The data hold some 270,000 distinct CDR3 sequences, with over 15% observed a single time. The CDR3 contains 15 residues. V lost 4 bases and J 0 bases, leaving 11 bases between the germline ends. Germline CDR1 and CDR2: SGHRS and YFSETQ. General observations from the study: Some responding clones appeared in pre-infection memory, suggesting cross-reactive memory joined.

This clonotype was counted a few times. Its antigen is currently unknown. The receptor comes from an adult woman who had mild COVID-19 (a few samples of this study predate the infection). Cell type and time point are not known. Sequenced material: PBMCs or a T cell subset sorted from them (not recorded which). The chain has TRBV5-1 and TRBJ2-1; D gene ambiguous. As DNA, the CDR3 is TGCGCCAGCAGCCCCTTTCGTAGCTCCTACAATGAGCAGTTCTTC. Translating it yields CASSPFRSSYNEQFF. The variable domain in full, with the rest retrieved from reference TRBV5-1 and TRBJ2-1, is KAGVTQTPRYLIKTRGQQVTLSCSPISGHRSVSWYQQTPGQGLQFLFEYFSETQRNKGNFPGRFSGRQFSNSRSEMNVSTLELGDSALYLCASSPFRSSYNEQFFGPGTRLTVL.